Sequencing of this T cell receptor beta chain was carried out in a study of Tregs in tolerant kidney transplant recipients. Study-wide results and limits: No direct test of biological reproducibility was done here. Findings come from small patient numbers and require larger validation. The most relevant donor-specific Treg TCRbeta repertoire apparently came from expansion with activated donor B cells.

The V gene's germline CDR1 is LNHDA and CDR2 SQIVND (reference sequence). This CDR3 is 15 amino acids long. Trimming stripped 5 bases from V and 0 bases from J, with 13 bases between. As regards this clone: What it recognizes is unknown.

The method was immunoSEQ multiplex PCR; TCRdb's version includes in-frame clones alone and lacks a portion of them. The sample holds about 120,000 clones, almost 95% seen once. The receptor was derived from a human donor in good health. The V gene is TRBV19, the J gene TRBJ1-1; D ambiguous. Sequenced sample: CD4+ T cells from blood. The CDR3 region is CASSPQAWLNTEAFF. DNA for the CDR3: TGTGCCAGTAGTCCCCAGGCTTGGCTGAACACTGAAGCTTTCTTT. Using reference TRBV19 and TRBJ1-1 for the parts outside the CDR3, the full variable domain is DGGITQSPKYLFRKEGQNVTLSCEQNLNHDAMYWYRQDPGQGLRLIYYSQIVNDFQKGDIAEGYSVSREKKESFPLTVTSAQKNPTAFYLCASSPQAWLNTEAFFGQGTRLTVV.